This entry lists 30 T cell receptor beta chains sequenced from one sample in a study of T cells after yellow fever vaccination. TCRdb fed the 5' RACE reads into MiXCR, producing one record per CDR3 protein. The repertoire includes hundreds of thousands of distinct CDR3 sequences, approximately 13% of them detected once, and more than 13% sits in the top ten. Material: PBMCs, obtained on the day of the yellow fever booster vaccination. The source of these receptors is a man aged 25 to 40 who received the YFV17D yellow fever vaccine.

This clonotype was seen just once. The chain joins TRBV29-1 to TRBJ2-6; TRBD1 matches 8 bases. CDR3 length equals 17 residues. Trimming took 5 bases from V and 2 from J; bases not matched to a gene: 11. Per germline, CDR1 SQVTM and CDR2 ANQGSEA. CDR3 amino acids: CSVPRTGSGPGANVLTF. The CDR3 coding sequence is TGCAGCGTTCCCCGGACAGGGTCGGGGCCTGGGGCCAACGTCCTGACTTTC.

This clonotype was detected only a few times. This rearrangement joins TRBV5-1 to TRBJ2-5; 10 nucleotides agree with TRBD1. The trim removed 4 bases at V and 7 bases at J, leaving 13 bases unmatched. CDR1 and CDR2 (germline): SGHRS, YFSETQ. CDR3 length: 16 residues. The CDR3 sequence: CASSPIGTGVLVTQYF. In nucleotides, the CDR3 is TGCGCCAGCAGCCCTATAGGGACAGGGGTTCTTGTGACCCAGTACTTC.

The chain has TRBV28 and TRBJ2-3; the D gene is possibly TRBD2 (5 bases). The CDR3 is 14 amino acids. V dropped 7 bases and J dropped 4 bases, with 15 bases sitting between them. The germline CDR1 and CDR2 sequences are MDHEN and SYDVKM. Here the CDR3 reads CASNWVALPDTQYF. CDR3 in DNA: TGTGCCAGCAATTGGGTAGCGCTCCCAGATACGCAGTATTTT.

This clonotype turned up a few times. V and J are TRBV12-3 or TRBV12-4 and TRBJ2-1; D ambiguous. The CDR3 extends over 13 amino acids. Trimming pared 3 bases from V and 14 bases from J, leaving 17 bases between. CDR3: CASSLSSATLEFF. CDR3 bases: TGTGCCAGCAGTTTGAGCAGCGCCACGTTGGAGTTCTTC.

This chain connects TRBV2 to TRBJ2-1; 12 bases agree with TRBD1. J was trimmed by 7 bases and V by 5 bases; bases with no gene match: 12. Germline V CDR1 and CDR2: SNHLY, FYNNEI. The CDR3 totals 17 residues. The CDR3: CASSRGLGQGASNEQFF. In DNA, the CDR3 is TGTGCCAGCAGTCGGGGTTTGGGACAGGGGGCTTCTAATGAGCAGTTCTTC.

CDR3 loop: CSAFTENPNTGELFF. The CDR3, as DNA: TGCAGTGCTTTTACAGAGAACCCGAACACCGGGGAGCTGTTTTTT. The chain recombines TRBV20-1 with TRBJ2-2; D gene ambiguous. Germline CDR1 reads DFQATT; CDR2 reads SNEGSKA (reference sequence). Trimming took 5 bases from V and 0 from J, leaving 13 bases between them. The CDR3 runs to 15 residues.

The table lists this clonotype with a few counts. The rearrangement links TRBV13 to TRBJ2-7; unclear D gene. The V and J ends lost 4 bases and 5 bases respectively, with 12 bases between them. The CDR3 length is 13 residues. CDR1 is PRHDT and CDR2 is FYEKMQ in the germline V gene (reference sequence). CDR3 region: CASSSPMGNEQYF. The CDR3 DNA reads TGTGCCAGCAGCTCCCCAATGGGGAACGAGCAGTACTTC.

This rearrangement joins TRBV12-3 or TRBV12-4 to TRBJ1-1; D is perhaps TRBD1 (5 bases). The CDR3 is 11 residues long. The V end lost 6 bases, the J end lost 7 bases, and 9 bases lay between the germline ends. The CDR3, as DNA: TGTGCCAGCAGCTCCGGGGGTGAAGCTTTCTTT. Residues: CASSSGGEAFF.

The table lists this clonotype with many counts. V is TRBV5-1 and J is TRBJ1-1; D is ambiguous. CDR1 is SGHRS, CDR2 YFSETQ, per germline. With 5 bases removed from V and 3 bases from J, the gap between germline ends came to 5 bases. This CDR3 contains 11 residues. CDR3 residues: CASRTDTEAFF. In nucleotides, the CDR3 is TGCGCCAGCAGGACCGACACTGAAGCTTTCTTT.

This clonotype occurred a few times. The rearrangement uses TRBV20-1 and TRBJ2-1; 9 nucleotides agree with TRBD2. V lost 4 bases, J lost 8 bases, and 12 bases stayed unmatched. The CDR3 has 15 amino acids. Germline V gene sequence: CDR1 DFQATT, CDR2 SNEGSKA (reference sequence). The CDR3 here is CSATPTSGGLYEQFF. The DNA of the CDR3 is TGCAGTGCTACGCCGACTAGCGGAGGACTATATGAGCAGTTCTTC.

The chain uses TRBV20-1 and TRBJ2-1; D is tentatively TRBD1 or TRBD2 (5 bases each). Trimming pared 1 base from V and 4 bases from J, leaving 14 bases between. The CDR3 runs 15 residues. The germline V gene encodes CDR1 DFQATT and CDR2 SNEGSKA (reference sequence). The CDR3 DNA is TGCAGTGCTAGAGTTTATAGTGGGGGATACAATGAGCAGTTCTTC. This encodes CSARVYSGGYNEQFF.

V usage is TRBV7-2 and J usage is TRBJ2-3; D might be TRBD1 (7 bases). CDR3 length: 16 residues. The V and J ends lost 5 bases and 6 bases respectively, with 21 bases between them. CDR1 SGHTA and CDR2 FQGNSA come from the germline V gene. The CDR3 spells CASSPYGGSGGDTQYF. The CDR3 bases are TGTGCCAGCAGCCCCTACGGCGGCTCAGGGGGGGATACGCAGTATTTT.

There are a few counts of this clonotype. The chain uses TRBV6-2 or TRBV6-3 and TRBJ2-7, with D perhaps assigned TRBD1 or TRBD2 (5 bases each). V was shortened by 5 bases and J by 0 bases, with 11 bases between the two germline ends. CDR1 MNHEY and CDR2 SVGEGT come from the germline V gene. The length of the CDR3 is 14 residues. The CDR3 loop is CASSNPGSSYEQYF. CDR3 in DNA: TGTGCCAGCAGTAACCCAGGGAGCTCCTACGAGCAGTACTTC.

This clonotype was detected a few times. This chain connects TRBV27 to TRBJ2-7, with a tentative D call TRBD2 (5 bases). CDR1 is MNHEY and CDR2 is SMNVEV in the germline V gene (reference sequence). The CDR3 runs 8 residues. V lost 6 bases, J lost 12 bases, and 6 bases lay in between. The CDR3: CASSRGYF. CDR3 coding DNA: TGTGCCAGCAGCCGGGGGTACTTC.

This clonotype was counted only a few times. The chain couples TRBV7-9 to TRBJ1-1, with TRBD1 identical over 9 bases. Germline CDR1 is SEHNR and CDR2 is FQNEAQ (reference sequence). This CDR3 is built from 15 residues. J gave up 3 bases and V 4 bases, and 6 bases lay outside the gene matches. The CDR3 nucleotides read TGTGCCAGCAGCTCCCGGGACAGGGCGGACACTGAAGCTTTCTTT. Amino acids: CASSSRDRADTEAFF.

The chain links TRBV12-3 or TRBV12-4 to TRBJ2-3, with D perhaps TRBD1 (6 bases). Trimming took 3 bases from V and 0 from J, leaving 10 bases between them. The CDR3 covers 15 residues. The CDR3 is CASSFQGISTDTQYF. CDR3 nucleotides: TGTGCCAGCAGTTTCCAGGGGATTAGCACAGATACGCAGTATTTT.

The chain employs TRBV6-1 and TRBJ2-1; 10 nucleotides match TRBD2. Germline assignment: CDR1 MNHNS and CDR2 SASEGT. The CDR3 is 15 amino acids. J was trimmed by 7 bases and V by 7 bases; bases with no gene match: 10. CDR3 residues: CASTNGLAGVNEQFF. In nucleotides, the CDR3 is TGTGCCAGCACCAACGGGCTAGCGGGAGTAAATGAGCAGTTCTTC.

CDR3 sequence: CASSFGLAGTYEQYF. As DNA, the CDR3 is TGTGCCAGCAGTTTTGGGCTAGCGGGGACCTACGAGCAGTACTTC. The chain is built from TRBV28 and TRBJ2-7, with 9 bases identical to TRBD2. Per the germline V gene, CDR1 is MDHEN and CDR2 is SYDVKM. The CDR3 loop spans 15 amino acids. With 3 bases clipped from V and 2 bases from J, the junction kept 5 bases outside the gene matches.

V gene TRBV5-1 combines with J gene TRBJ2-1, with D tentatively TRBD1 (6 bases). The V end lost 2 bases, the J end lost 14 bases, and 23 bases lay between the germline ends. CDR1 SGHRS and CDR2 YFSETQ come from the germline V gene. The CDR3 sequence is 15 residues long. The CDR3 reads CASSLPKMDRPDEFF. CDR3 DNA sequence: TGCGCCAGCAGCTTACCTAAGATGGACAGACCGGACGAGTTCTTC.

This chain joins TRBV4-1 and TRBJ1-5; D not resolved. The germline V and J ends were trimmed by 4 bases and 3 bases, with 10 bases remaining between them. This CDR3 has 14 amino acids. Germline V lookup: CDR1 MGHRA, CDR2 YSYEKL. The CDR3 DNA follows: TGCGCCAGCAGCCCCCGGGTCCTCAATCAGCCCCAGCATTTT. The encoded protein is CASSPRVLNQPQHF.

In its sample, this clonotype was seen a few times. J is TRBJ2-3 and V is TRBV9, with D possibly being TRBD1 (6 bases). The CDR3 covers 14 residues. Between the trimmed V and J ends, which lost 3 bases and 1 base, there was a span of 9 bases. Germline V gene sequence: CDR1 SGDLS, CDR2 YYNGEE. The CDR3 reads CASSAGQRTDTQYF. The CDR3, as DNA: TGTGCCAGCAGCGCAGGACAGCGCACAGATACGCAGTATTTT.

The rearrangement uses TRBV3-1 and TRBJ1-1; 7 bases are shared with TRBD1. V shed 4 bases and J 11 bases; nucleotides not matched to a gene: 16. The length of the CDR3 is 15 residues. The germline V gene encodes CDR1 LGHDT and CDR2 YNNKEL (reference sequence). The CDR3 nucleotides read TGTGCCAGCAGCCCGACCAGGGGGATTTCTACTTTGGCTTTCTTT. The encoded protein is CASSPTRGISTLAFF.

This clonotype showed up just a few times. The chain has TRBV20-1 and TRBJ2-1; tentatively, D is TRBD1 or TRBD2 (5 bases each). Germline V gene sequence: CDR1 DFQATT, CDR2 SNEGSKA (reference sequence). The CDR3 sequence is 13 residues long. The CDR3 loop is CGGGLTAYNEQFF. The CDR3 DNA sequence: TGCGGGGGTGGGCTTACCGCTTACAATGAGCAGTTCTTC.

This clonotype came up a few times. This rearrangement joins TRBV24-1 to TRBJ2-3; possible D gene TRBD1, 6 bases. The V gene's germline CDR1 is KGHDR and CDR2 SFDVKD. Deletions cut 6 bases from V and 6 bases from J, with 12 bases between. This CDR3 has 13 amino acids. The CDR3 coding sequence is TGTGCCACCAGTACAGGGTTAAGGGATACGCAGTATTTT. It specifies CATSTGLRDTQYF.

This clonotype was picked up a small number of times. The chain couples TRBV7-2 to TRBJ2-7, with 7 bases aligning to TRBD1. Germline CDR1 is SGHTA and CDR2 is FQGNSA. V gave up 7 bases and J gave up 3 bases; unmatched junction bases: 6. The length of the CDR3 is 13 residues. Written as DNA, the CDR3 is TGTGCCAGCACTGTGGGACAGATCTACGAGCAGTACTTC. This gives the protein CASTVGQIYEQYF.

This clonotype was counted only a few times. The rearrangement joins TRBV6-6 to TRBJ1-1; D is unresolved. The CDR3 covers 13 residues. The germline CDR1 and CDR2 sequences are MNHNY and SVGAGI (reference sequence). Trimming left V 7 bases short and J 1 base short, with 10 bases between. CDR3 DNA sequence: TGTGCCAGCACGGCTCAGGAGAACACTGAAGCTTTCTTT. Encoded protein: CASTAQENTEAFF.

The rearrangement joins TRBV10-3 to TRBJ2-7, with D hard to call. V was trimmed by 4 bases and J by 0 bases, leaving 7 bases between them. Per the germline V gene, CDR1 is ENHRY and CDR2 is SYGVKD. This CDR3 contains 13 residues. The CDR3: CAISGESSYEQYF. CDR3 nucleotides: TGTGCCATCAGTGGTGAGAGCTCCTACGAGCAGTACTTC.

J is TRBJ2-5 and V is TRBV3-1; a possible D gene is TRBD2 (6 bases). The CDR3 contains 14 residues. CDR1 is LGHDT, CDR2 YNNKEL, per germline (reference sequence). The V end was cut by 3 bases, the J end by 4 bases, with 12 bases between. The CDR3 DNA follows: TGTGCCAGCAGCCACTCCGGGGGAGGAGAGACCCAGTACTTC. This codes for CASSHSGGGETQYF.

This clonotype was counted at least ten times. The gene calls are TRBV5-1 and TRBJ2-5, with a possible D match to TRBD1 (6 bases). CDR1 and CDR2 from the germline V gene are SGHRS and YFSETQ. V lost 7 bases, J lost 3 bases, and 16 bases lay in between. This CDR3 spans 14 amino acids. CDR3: CASGSGALEETQYF. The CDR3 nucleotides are TGCGCCAGCGGGTCAGGGGCTTTGGAAGAGACCCAGTACTTC.

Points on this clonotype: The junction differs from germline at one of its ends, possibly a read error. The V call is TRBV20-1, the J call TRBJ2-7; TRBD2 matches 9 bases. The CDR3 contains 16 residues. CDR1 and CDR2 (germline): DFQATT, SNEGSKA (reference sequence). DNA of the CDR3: TGCTGTGCTAGAGACCCCGGACTAGCGAGAGCCTACGAGCAGTACTTC. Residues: CCARDPGLARAYEQYF.